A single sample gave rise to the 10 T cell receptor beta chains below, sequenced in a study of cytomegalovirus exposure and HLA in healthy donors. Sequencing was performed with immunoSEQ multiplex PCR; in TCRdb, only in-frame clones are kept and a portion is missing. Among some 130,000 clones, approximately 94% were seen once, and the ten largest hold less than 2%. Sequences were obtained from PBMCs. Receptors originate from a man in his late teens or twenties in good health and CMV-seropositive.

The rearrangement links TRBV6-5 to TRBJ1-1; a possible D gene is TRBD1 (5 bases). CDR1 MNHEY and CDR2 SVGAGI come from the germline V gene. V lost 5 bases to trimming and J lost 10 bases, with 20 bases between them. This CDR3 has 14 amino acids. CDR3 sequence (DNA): TGTGCCAGCAGTCACGAGACAGCCACAAGAGGAGCTTTCTTT. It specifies CASSHETATRGAFF.

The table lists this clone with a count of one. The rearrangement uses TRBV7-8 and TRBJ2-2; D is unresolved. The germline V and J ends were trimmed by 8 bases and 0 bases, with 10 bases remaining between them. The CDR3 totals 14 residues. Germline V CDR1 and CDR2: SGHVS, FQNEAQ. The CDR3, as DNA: TGTGCCAGCTGTAGACTCGCGAACACCGGGGAGCTGTTTTTT. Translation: CASCRLANTGELFF.

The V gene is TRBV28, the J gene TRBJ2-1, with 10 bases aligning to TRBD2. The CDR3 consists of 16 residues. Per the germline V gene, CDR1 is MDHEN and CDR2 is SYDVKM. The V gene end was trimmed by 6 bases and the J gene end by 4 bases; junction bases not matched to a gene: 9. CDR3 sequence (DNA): TGTGCCAGCAGGCCCGGACTAGCGGCCTTGTACAATGAGCAGTTCTTC. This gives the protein CASRPGLAALYNEQFF.

DNA for the CDR3: TGTGCCAGCAGCCCGACGAGCGGGCCCAACACCGGGGAGCTGTTTTTT. The encoded protein is CASSPTSGPNTGELFF. This chain joins TRBV11-3 and TRBJ2-2; TRBD2 might be the D (6 bases). This CDR3 has 16 amino acids. Germline V CDR1 and CDR2: SGHNT, YENEEA. V lost 5 bases and J 2 bases, leaving 15 bases between the germline ends. The entire variable domain, with the rest obtained from reference TRBV11-3 and TRBJ2-2, is as follows: EAGVVQSPRYKIIEKKQPVAFWCNPISGHNTLYWYLQNLGQGPELLIRYENEEAVDDSQLPKDRFSAERLKGVDSTLKIQPAELGDSAVYLCASSPTSGPNTGELFFGEGSRLTVL.

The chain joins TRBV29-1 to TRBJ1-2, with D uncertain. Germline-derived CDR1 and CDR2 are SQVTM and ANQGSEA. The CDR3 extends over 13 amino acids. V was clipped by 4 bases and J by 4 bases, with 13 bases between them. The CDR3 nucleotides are TGCAGCGTTGGAGAGTCCCCTACCTATGGCTACACCTTC. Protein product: CSVGESPTYGYTF.

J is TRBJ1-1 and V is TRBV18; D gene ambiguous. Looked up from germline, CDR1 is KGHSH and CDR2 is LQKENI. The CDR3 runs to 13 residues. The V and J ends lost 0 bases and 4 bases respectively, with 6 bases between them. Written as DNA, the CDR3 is TGTGCCAGCTCACCACCGGAGGTCACTGAAGCTTTCTTT. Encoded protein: CASSPPEVTEAFF.

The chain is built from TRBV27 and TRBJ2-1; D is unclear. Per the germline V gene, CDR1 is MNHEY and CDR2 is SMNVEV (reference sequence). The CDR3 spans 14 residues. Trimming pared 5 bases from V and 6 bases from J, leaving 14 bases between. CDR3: CASSRIGPANEQFF. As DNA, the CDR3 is TGTGCCAGCAGTCGCATTGGGCCGGCCAATGAGCAGTTCTTC.

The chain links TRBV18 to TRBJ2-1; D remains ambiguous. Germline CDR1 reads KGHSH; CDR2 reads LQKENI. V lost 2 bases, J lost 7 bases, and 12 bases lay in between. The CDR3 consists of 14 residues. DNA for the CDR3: TGTGCCAGCTCACCAATCCTAGAATCTAATGAGCAGTTCTTC. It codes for CASSPILESNEQFF. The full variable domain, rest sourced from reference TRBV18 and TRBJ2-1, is NAGVMQNPRHLVRRRGQEARLRCSPMKGHSHVYWYRQLPEEGLKFMVYLQKENIIDESGMPKERFSAEFPKEGPSILRIQQVVRGDSAAYFCASSPILESNEQFFGPGTRLTVL.

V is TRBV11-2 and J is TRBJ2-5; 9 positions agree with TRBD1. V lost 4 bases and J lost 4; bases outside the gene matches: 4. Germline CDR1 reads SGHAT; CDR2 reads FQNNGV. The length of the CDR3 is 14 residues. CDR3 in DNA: TGTGCCAGCAGCTCCCCGGGACAGGGAGAGACCCAGTACTTC. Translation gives CASSSPGQGETQYF. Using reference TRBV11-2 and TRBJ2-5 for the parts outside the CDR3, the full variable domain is EAGVAQSPRYKIIEKRQSVAFWCNPISGHATLYWYQQILGQGPKLLIQFQNNGVVDDSQLPKDRFSAERLKGVDSTLKIQPAKLEDSAVYLCASSSPGQGETQYFGPGTRLLVL.

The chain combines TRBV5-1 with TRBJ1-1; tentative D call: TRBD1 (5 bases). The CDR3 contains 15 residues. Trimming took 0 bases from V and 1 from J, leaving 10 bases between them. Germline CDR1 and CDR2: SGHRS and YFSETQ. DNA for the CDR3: TGCGCCAGCAGCTTGGTAGGACAAGCGAACACTGAAGCTTTCTTT. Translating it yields CASSLVGQANTEAFF.